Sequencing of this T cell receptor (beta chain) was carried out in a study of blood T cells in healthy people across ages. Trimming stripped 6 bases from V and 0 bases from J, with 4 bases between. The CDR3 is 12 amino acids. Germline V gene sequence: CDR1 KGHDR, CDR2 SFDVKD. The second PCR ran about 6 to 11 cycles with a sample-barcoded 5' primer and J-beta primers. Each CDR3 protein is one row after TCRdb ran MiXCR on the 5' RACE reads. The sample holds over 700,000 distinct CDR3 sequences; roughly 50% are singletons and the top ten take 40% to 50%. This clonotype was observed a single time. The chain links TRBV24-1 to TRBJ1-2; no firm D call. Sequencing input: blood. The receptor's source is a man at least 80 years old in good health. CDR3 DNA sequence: TGTGCCACCAGTAAGCCTAACTATGGCTACACCTTC. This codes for CATSKPNYGYTF.